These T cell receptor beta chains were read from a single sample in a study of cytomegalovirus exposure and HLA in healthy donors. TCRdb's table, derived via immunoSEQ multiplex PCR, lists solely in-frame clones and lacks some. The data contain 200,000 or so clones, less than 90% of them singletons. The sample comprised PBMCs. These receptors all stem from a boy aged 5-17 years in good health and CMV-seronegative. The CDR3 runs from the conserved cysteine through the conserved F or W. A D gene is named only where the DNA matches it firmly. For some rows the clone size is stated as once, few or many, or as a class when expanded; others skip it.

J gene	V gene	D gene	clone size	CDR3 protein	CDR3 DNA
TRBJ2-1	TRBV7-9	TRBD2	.	CASSPGLAARLGGNEQFF	TGTGCCAGCAGCCCGGGACTAGCGGCACGGCTTGGAGGGAATGAGCAGTTCTTC
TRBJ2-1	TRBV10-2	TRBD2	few	CASKQHMGLAVNNEQFF	TGCGCCAGCAAACAACACATGGGACTAGCGGTGAACAATGAGCAGTTCTTC
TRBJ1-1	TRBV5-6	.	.	CASSLPRMNTEAFF	TGTGCCAGCAGCTTACCGAGAATGAACACTGAAGCTTTCTTT
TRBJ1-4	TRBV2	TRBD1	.	CASRDRTTNEKLFF	TGTGCCAGCAGGGACAGGACAACTAATGAAAAACTGTTTTTT
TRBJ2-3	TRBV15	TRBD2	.	CATSRRTSGSQPDTQYF	TGTGCCACCAGCAGGAGGACTAGCGGGAGTCAGCCAGATACGCAGTATTTT
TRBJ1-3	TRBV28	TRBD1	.	CATSGQGPGNTIYF	TGTGCCACAAGCGGACAGGGTCCTGGAAACACCATATATTTT
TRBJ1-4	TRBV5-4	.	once	CASSLIGGNEKLFF	TGTGCCAGCAGCTTGATCGGGGGTAATGAAAAACTGTTTTTT
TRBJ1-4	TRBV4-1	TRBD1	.	CASSQPWTGKNEKLFF	TGCGCCAGCAGCCAACCCTGGACAGGGAAAAATGAAAAACTGTTTTTT
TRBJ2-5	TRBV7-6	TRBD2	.	CASSLAGGPRRETQYF	TGTGCCAGCTCCCTAGCGGGGGGCCCAAGAAGAGAGACCCAGTACTTC
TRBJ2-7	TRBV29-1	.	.	CSVLFLPYEQYF	TGCAGCGTCCTATTCCTCCCCTACGAGCAGTACTTC
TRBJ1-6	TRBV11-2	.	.	CASSWTLENSPLHF	TGTGCCAGCAGCTGGACACTCGAAAATTCACCCCTCCACTTT
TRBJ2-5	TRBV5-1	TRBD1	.	CASSSQGRETQYF	TGCGCCAGCAGCTCACAGGGGAGAGAGACCCAGTACTTC